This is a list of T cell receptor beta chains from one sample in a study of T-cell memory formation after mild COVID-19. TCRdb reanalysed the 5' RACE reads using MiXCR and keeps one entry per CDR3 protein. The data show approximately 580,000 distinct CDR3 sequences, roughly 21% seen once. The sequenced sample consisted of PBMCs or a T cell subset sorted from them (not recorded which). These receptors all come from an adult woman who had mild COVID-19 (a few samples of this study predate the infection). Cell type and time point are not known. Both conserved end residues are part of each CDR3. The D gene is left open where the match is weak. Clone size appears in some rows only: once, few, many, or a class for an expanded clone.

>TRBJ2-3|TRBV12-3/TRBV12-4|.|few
CASSDATSTDTQYF
TGTGCCAGCAGCGATGCGACTAGCACAGATACGCAGTATTTT
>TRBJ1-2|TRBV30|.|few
CASTGYDVLNYGYTF
TGTGCCTCCACAGGGTATGACGTGTTGAACTATGGCTACACCTTC
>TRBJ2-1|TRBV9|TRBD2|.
CASSALAGGKDEQFF
TGTGCCAGCAGCGCCTTAGCGGGAGGGAAGGATGAGCAGTTCTTC
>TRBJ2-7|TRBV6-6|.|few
CASSFGGYSSYEQYF
TGTGCCAGCAGTTTCGGAGGATACAGCTCCTACGAGCAGTACTTC
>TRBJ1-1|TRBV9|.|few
CASSLSGDRTEAFF
TGTGCCAGCAGCCTCTCGGGTGATCGGACTGAAGCTTTCTTT
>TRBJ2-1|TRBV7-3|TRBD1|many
CASSPRGTGGQFF
TGTGCCAGCAGCCCCCGAGGGACAGGGGGGCAGTTCTTC
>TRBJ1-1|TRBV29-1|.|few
CSVEDRGNWEAFF
TGCAGCGTTGAAGATCGGGGGAATTGGGAAGCTTTCTTT
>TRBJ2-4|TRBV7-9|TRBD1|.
CASSSVWTGRGPTKNIQYF
TGTGCCAGCAGCTCAGTTTGGACAGGGAGAGGACCGACCAAAAACATTCAGTACTTC
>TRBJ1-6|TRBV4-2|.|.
CASSQAEGVSVGYNSPLHF
TGTGCCAGCAGCCAAGCAGAGGGGGTCTCGGTGGGATATAATTCACCCCTCCACTTT
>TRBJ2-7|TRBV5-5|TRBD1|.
CASSLGTGWDEQYF
TGTGCCAGCAGCTTGGGGACAGGATGGGACGAGCAGTACTTC
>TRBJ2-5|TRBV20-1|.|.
CSASRVEGQETQYF
TGCAGTGCTAGCCGGGTGGAAGGACAAGAGACCCAGTACTTC
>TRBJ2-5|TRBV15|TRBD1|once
CATSGGRGLFRETQYF
TGTGCCACCAGCGGGGGCAGGGGGCTTTTCCGAGAGACCCAGTACTTC
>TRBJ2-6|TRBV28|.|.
CASSLVGTGANVLTF
TGTGCCAGCAGTTTGGTGGGCACTGGGGCCAACGTCCTGACTTTC
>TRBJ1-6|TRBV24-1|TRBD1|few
CATSQGAWNSPLHF
TGTGCCACCAGTCAGGGGGCCTGGAATTCACCCCTCCACTTT
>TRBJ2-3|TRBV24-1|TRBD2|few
CATSDLRREGQDTQYF
TGTGCCACCAGTGATTTGCGGCGGGAGGGCCAAGATACGCAGTATTTT
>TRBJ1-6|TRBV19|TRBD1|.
CASRTGNNSPLHF
TGTGCCAGCCGGACAGGGAATAATTCACCCCTCCACTTT
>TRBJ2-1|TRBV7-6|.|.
CASSSVSYNEQFF
TGTGCCAGCAGCTCGGTCTCCTACAATGAGCAGTTCTTC
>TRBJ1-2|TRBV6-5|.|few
CASSYLPGTSNYGYTF
TGTGCCAGCAGTTACTTACCCGGGACGAGTAACTATGGCTACACCTTC
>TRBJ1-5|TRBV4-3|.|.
CASSQDRASNQPQHF
TGCGCCAGCAGCCAAGACAGGGCGAGCAATCAGCCCCAGCATTTT
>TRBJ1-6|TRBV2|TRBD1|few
CASTGQGTVNSPLHF
TGTGCCAGCACCGGACAGGGGACAGTTAATTCACCCCTCCACTTT
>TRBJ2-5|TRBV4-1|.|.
CASSQEGWPGAQYF
TGCGCCAGCAGCCAAGAAGGCTGGCCGGGGGCCCAGTACTTC
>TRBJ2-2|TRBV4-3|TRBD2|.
CASSRTSGVGELFF
TGCGCCAGCAGCCGGACTAGCGGGGTCGGGGAGCTGTTTTTT
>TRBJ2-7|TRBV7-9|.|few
CASSLFTGSQYEQYF
TGTGCCAGCAGCTTATTCACAGGGTCCCAGTACGAGCAGTACTTC
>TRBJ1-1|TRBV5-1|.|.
CASSLKTAMNTEAFF
TGCGCCAGCAGCTTGAAGACAGCCATGAACACTGAAGCTTTCTTT
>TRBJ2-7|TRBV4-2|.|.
CASSRRAPGSYEQYF
TGTGCCAGCAGCCGACGGGCTCCCGGCTCCTACGAGCAGTACTTC
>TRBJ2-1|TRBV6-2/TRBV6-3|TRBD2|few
CASSRTSGRVSEQFF
TGTGCCAGCAGCCGAACTAGCGGGAGGGTAAGTGAGCAGTTCTTC
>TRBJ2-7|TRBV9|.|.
CASSVDPYSGEQYF
TGTGCCAGCAGCGTAGACCCGTACTCCGGCGAGCAGTACTTC
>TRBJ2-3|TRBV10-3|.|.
CAISESLRPDTQYF
TGTGCCATCAGTGAGTCCCTGCGGCCAGATACGCAGTATTTT
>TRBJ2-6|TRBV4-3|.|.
CASSQDDFGSYVSGANVLTF
TGCGCCAGCAGCCAAGACGACTTCGGATCGTATGTCTCTGGGGCCAACGTCCTGACTTTC